The rows below give T cell receptor beta chains drawn from one sample of a study of blood T cell repertoires in COVID-19. Sequencing used immunoSEQ multiplex PCR; TCRdb keeps in-frame clones, though not all of them. The sample contains tens of thousands of clones, around four fifths of which appear only once. The specimen sequenced was peripheral blood. The receptors come from a woman aged 60-70 years with acute or convalescent COVID-19. The CDR3 runs from the conserved cysteine through the conserved F or W. The order of the fields is D gene, V gene, clone size, J gene, CDR3 protein, CDR3 DNA. The D gene is left open where the match is weak. Size is stated for part of the rows, as once, few or many counts, or as a class when the clone is expanded.

>TRBD2|TRBV15|NA|TRBJ2-5
CATSRGRRTSGGGEETQYF
TGTGCCACCAGCAGAGGGCGGAGAACTAGCGGGGGCGGGGAGGAGACCCAGTACTTC
>NA|TRBV5-1|once|TRBJ1-1
CASSLTGNTEAFF
TGCGCCAGCAGCTTGACGGGGAACACTGAAGCTTTCTTT
>NA|TRBV19|NA|TRBJ1-2
CATKPWARPDGYTF
TGTGCCACTAAACCATGGGCCAGGCCCGATGGCTACACCTTC
>NA|TRBV6-4|once|TRBJ1-5
CASSGQLNQPQHF
TGTGCCAGCAGTGGACAGCTCAATCAGCCCCAGCATTTT
>NA|TRBV2|once|TRBJ1-6
CASRQGNSPLHF
TGTGCCAGCAGACAGGGTAATTCACCCCTCCACTTT
>NA|TRBV5-4|NA|TRBJ1-1
CASSLTGMNTEAFF
TGTGCCAGCAGCTTGACAGGGATGAACACTGAAGCTTTCTTT
>TRBD1|TRBV7-9|NA|TRBJ2-7
CASSHRQGSYEQYF
TGTGCCAGCAGCCACAGACAGGGGTCCTACGAGCAGTACTTC
>TRBD1|TRBV11-2|NA|TRBJ2-2
CASSDRDALGELFF
TGTGCCAGCAGTGACAGGGACGCCCTGGGGGAGCTGTTTTTT
>TRBD1|TRBV6-4|NA|TRBJ1-6
CASNTGGSPLHF
TGTGCCAGCAACACAGGGGGTTCACCCCTCCACTTT
>TRBD1|TRBV30|NA|TRBJ1-4
CAWSLSRTGGNEKLFF
TGTGCCTGGAGTCTCTCCCGGACAGGGGGAAATGAAAAACTGTTTTTT
>TRBD2|TRBV27|NA|TRBJ2-1
CASSLFQASGSRAFPYNEQFF
TGTGCCAGCAGTCTCTTTCAGGCTAGCGGGAGTCGTGCTTTCCCCTACAATGAGCAGTTCTTC
>NA|TRBV19|NA|TRBJ1-2
CASSIPDGYTF
TGTGCCAGTAGTATTCCCGATGGCTACACCTTC
>NA|TRBV11-2|NA|TRBJ1-4
CASSLGSGVGKLFF
TGTGCCAGCAGCTTAGGGTCGGGAGTAGGGAAACTGTTTTTT
>NA|TRBV18|NA|TRBJ2-2
CASAGSRNTGELFF
TGTGCCAGCGCGGGGTCCAGGAACACCGGGGAGCTGTTTTTT
>NA|TRBV13|NA|TRBJ2-7
CASSLGTVTYEQYF
TGTGCCAGCAGCTTAGGGACAGTAACCTACGAGCAGTACTTC
>NA|TRBV7-2|once|TRBJ2-1
CASSPLWGDNEQFF
TGTGCCAGCAGCCCCTTGTGGGGAGACAATGAGCAGTTCTTC
>NA|TRBV19|NA|TRBJ2-6
CASSIVFRATGANVLTF
TGTGCCAGTAGTATAGTGTTCAGGGCTACTGGGGCCAACGTCCTGACTTTC
>NA|TRBV30|NA|TRBJ1-2
CAWSVLRGAMGGYTF
TGTGCCTGGAGTGTACTCCGCGGGGCCATGGGCGGCTACACCTTC
>NA|TRBV5-1|NA|TRBJ1-3
CASSNNAGKVSGNTIYF
TGCGCCAGCAGCAATAATGCGGGCAAAGTGTCTGGAAACACCATATATTTT
>NA|TRBV5-1|NA|TRBJ1-2
CASSKTDYGYTF
TGCGCCAGCAGCAAAACAGACTATGGCTACACCTTC
>TRBD1|TRBV5-1|once|TRBJ2-5
CASSLMTGPQETQYF
TGCGCCAGCAGCTTGATGACAGGGCCCCAAGAGACCCAGTACTTC
>TRBD1|TRBV27|once|TRBJ1-2
CASSLLPGQGGGYTF
TGTGCCAGCAGTTTACTGCCCGGCCAGGGGGGAGGCTACACCTTC
>TRBD1|TRBV5-1|once|TRBJ2-7
CASSAGTGYSAYEQYF
TGCGCCAGCAGCGCCGGGACAGGGTATTCGGCCTACGAGCAGTACTTC
>NA|TRBV12-5|NA|TRBJ1-1
CASGLKETEAFF
TGTGCTAGTGGTTTGAAGGAGACTGAAGCTTTCTTT
>TRBD1|TRBV6-4|NA|TRBJ2-3
CASSVRQGAGDTQYF
TGTGCCAGCAGTGTGAGGCAGGGGGCTGGAGATACGCAGTATTTT
>NA|TRBV27|NA|TRBJ1-1
CASSFQGNTEAFF
TGTGCCAGCAGTTTCCAGGGGAACACTGAAGCTTTCTTT
>NA|TRBV11-2|once|TRBJ1-4
CASSFAREKLFF
TGTGCCAGCAGCTTCGCTAGGGAAAAACTGTTTTTT
>NA|TRBV3-1/TRBV3-2|NA|TRBJ1-3
CASSPTGFSGNTIYF
TGTGCCAGCAGCCCGACAGGTTTCTCTGGAAACACCATATATTTT
>TRBD1|TRBV6-5|NA|TRBJ1-2
CASSYGAGGSYGYTF
TGTGCCAGCAGTTACGGGGCAGGGGGCAGCTATGGCTACACCTTC
>TRBD2|TRBV5-1|NA|TRBJ2-5
CASSLALTSGTQTQYF
TGCGCCAGCAGCTTGGCCCTTACTAGCGGGACCCAGACCCAGTACTTC
>TRBD2|TRBV2|NA|TRBJ2-7
CASSALSGGRPYEQYF
TGTGCCAGCAGTGCCTTGAGCGGGGGGCGACCCTACGAGCAGTACTTC
>TRBD1|TRBV29-1|NA|TRBJ1-5
CSVEGQAGQPQHF
TGCAGCGTTGAGGGACAGGCGGGTCAGCCCCAGCATTTT